This TCR beta chain was captured in a study of Ad26.COV2.S vaccination and SARS-CoV-2 variants. Study at large: Once, or twice with 56 days between doses, Ad26.COV2.S was given intramuscularly. The study, taken as a whole, reports: Recipients given vaccine exceeded placebo recipients in spike-specific TCR breadth.

The sample's treatment: around 19 received Ad26.COV2.S at low or high dose, single or two shots; about five received placebo; per-sample allocation not given. Repertoires come from day 63 after the first vaccine or placebo injection. An 18-55-year-old adult in Boston served as donor. Comments on this clone: The target antigen is unknown.

Trimming cost V 6 bases and J 0 bases, with 18 bases left between them. The CDR3 has 17 residues. Germline CDR1 SNHLY, CDR2 FYNNEI. TCRdb's copy holds only in-frame clones and misses some; the assay was immunoSEQ multiplex PCR. Of 300,000 to 350,000 clones detected, around 88% appear once; the ten largest clones hold about 11%. The sequence derives from a person between 18 and 65 years old who received the Ad26.COV2.S COVID-19 vaccine or a placebo. This sample comprised peripheral blood, obtained in a trial of Ad26.COV2.S vaccine versus placebo. V is TRBV2 and J is TRBJ2-1; D uncertain. As DNA, the CDR3 is TGTGCCAGCAGGCTCGGTTATGGCGCGAGCTCCTACAATGAGCAGTTCTTC. It is translated as CASRLGYGASSYNEQFF.